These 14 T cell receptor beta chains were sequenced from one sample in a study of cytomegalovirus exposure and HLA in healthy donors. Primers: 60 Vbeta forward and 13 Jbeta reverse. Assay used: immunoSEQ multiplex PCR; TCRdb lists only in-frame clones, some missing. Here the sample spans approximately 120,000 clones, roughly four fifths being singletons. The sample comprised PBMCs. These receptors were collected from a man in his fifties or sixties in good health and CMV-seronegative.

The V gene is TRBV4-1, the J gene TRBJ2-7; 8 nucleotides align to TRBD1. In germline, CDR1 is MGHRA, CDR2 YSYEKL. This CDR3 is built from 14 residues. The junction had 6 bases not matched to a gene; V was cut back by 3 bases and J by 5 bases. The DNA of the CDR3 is TGCGCCAGCAGCCAGACAGGGGAAAGGGACGAGCAGTACTTC. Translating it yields CASSQTGERDEQYF.

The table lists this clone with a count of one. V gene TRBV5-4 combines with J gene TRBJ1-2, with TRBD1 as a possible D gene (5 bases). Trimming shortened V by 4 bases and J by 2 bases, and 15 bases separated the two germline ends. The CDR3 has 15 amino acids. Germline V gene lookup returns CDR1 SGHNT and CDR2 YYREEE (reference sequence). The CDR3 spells CASSLNGGLNYGYTF. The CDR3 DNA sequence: TGTGCCAGCAGCCTCAATGGGGGGTTAAACTATGGCTACACCTTC.

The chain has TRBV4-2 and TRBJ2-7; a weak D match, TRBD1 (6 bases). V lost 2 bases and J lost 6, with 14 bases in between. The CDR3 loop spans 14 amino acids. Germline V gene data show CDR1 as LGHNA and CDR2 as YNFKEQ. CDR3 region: CASSQIQGFGEQYF. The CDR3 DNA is TGTGCCAGCAGCCAAATACAGGGCTTTGGCGAGCAGTACTTC.

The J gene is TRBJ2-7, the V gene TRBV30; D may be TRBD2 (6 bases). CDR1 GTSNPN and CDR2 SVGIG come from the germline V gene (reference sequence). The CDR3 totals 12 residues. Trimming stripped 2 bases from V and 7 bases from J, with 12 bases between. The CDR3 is CAWSPQEGEQYF. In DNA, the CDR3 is TGTGCCTGGAGTCCCCAGGAGGGAGAGCAGTACTTC.

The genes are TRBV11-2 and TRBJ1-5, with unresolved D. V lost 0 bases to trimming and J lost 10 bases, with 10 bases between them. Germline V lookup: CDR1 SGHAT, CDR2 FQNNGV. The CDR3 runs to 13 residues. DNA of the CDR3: TGTGCCAGCAGCTTAGATCAGGTCTCTCCCCAGCATTTT. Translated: CASSLDQVSPQHF.

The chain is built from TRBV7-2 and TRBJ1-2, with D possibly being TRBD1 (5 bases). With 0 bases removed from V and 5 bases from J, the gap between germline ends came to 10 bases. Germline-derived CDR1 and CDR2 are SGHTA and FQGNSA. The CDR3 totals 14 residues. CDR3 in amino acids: CASSLASGGYGYTF. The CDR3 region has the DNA TGTGCCAGCAGCTTAGCCTCCGGGGGGTATGGCTACACCTTC. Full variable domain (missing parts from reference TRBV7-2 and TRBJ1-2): GAGVSQSPSNKVTEKGKDVELRCDPISGHTALYWYRQSLGQGLEFLIYFQGNSAPDKSGLPSDRFSAERTGGSVSTLTIQRTQQEDSAVYLCASSLASGGYGYTFGSGTRLTVV.

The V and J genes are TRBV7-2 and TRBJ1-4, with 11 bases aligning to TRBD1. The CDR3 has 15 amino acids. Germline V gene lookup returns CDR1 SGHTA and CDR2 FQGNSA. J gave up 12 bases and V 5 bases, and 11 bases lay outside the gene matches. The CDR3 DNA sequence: TGTGCCAGCAGCCTTGGGACAGGGGGACGGGGTGAACTGTTTTTT. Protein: CASSLGTGGRGELFF.

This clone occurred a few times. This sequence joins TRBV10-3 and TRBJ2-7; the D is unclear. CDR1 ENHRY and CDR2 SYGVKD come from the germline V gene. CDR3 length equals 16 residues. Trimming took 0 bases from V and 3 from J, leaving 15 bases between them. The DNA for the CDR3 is TGTGCCATCAGTGAGTCGATGTGCTGGGTGAACTACGAGCAGTACGTC. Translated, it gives CAISESMCWVNYEQYV.

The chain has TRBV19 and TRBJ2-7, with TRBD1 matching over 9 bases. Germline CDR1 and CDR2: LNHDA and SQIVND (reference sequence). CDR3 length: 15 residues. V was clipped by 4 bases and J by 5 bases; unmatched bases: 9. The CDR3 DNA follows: TGTGCCAGTAGTACAGGACAGGGGTATTCGCACGAGCAGTACTTC. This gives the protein CASSTGQGYSHEQYF.

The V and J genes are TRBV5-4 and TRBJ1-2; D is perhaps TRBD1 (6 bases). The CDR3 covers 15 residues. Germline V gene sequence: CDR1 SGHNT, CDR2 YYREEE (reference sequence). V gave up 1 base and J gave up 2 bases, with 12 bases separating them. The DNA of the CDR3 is TGTGCCAGCAGCTTGTGGGGGCGGCAGAACTATGGCTACACCTTC. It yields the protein CASSLWGRQNYGYTF.

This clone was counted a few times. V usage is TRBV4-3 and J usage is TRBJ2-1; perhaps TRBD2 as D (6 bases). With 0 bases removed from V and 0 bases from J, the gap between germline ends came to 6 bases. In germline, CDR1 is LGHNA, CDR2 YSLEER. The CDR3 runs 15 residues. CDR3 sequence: CASSQEGGSYNEQFF. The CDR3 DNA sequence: TGCGCCAGCAGCCAAGAGGGGGGCTCCTACAATGAGCAGTTCTTC.

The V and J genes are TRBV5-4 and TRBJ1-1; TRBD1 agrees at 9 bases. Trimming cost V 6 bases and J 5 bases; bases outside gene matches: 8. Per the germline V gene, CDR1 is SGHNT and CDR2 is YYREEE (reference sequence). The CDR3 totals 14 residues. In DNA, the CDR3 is TGTGCCAGCAACCCGACAGGGGGGTCAACTGAAGCTTTCTTT. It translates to CASNPTGGSTEAFF.

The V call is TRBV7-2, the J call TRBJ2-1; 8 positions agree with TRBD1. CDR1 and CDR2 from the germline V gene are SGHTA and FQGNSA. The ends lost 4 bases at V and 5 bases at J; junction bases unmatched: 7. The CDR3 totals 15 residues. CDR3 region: CASSSTWTGNNEQFF. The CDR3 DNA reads TGTGCCAGCAGCTCCACCTGGACAGGGAACAATGAGCAGTTCTTC.

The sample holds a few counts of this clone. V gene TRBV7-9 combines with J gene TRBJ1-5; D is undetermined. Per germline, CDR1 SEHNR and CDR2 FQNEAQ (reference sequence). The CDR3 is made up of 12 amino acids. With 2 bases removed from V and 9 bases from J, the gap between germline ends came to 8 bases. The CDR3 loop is CASSLFGRPQHF. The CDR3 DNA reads TGTGCCAGCAGCTTATTTGGGAGGCCCCAGCATTTT.